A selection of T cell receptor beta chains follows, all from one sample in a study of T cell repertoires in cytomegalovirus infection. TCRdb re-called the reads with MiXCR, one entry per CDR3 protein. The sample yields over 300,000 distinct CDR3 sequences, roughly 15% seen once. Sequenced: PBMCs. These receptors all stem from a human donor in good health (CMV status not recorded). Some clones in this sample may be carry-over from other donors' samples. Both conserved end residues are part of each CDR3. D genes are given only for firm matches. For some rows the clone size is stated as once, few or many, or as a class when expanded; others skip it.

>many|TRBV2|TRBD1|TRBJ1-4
CASSATGTENEKLFF
TGTGCCAGCAGTGCCACCGGGACAGAAAATGAAAAACTGTTTTTT
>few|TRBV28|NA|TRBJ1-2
CASSPRRYLGGRRSNYGYTF
TGTGCCAGCAGTCCTAGACGATACCTGGGGGGGCGACGGTCCAACTATGGCTACACCTTC
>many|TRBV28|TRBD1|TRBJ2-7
CASNSQGADEQYF
TGTGCCAGCAACTCACAGGGGGCGGACGAGCAGTACTTC
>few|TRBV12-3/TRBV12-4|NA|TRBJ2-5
CASSSTGGTQYF
TGTGCCAGCAGTTCGACCGGTGGGACCCAGTACTTC
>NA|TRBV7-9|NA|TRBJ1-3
CASETSGNTIYF
TGTGCCAGCGAAACCTCTGGAAACACCATATATTTT
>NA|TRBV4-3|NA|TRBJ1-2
CASSQGGLLDGYTF
TGCGCCAGCAGCCAAGGGGGTTTATTGGACGGCTACACCTTC
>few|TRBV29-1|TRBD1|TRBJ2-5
CSVQDRGQETQYF
TGCAGCGTTCAGGACAGGGGACAAGAGACCCAGTACTTC
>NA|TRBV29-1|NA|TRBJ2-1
CSVVGGSASYNEQFF
TGCAGCGTTGTCGGCGGGTCAGCCTCCTACAATGAGCAGTTCTTC
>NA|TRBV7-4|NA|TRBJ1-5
CASGYNQPQHF
TGTGCCAGCGGGTACAATCAGCCCCAGCATTTT
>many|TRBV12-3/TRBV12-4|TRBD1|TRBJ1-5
CASSLEGAGQPQHF
TGTGCCAGCAGTTTGGAGGGGGCGGGTCAGCCCCAGCATTTT
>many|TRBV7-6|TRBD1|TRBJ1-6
CASSLAAWGQGSGTNSPLHF
TGTGCCAGCAGCTTAGCGGCCTGGGGACAGGGGAGTGGAACTAATTCACCCCTCCACTTT
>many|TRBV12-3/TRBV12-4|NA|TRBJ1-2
CASSLPAQSNGYTF
TGTGCCAGCAGTTTGCCCGCACAGTCCAACGGCTACACCTTC
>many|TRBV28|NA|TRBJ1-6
CASKGAGRWALHF
TGTGCCAGCAAAGGGGCGGGGAGATGGGCCCTCCACTTT
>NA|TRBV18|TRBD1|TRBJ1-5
CASSAGTGGRGQPQHF
TGTGCCAGCTCAGCCGGGACAGGGGGTCGAGGGCAGCCCCAGCATTTT
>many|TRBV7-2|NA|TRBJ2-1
CASSPSFSRASHNEQFF
TGTGCCAGCAGCCCTTCATTTTCCAGGGCGTCCCACAATGAGCAGTTCTTC
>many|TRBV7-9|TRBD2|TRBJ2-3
CASSSGTSVADTQYF
TGTGCCAGCAGCTCCGGGACTAGTGTCGCAGATACGCAGTATTTT
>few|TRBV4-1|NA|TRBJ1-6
CASSQGWQTNSPLHF
TGCGCCAGCAGCCAAGGGTGGCAGACAAATTCACCCCTCCACTTT
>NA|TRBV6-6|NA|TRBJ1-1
CASSYSDLVWRVNTEAFF
TGTGCCAGCAGTTACTCCGATTTAGTCTGGAGGGTAAACACTGAAGCTTTCTTT
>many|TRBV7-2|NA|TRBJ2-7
CASSFSRGRNYEQYF
TGTGCCAGCAGTTTTTCTCGGGGAAGGAACTACGAGCAGTACTTC
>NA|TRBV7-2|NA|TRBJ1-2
CASSIDRNYGYTF
TGTGCCAGCAGCATAGACAGAAACTATGGCTACACCTTC
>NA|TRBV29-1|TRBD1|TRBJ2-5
CSVGQGQETQYF
TGCAGCGTCGGACAGGGACAAGAGACCCAGTACTTC
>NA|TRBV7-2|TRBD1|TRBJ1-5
CASSPRQGAAPQHF
TGTGCCAGCAGCCCAAGACAGGGTGCAGCGCCCCAGCATTTT
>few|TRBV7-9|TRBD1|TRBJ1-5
CASSLYSGQGGQPQHF
TGTGCCAGCAGCTTATATTCCGGGCAGGGGGGTCAGCCCCAGCATTTT
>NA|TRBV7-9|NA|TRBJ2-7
CASSLAGRAPNEQYF
TGTGCCAGCAGCTTAGCGGGGCGGGCGCCGAACGAGCAGTACTTC
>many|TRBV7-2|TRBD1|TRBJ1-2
CASSLVATGTGYGYTF
TGTGCCAGCAGCTTAGTCGCGACCGGGACAGGATATGGCTACACCTTC
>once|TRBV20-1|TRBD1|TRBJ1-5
CSATGTVITQHF
TGCAGTGCCACCGGGACAGTCATTACCCAGCATTTT
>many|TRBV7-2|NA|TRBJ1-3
CASSTRTYSGNTIYF
TGTGCCAGCAGCACCAGGACATACTCTGGAAACACCATATATTTT
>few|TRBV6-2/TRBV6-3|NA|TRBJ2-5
CASSYLGASGETQYF
TGTGCCAGCAGTTACCTGGGGGCTTCGGGAGAGACCCAGTACTTC
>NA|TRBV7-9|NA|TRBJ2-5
CASTKRGPQETQYF
TGTGCCAGCACGAAAAGAGGGCCCCAAGAGACCCAGTACTTC
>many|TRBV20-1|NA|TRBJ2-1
CSANPAHNEQFF
TGCAGTGCAAACCCGGCTCACAATGAGCAGTTCTTC
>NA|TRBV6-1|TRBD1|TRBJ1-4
CASSVGIDSQGANEKLFF
TGTGCCAGCAGTGTCGGTATCGACTCACAGGGGGCTAATGAAAAACTGTTTTTT
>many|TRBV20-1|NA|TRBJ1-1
CSVDPDTEAFF
TGCAGTGTTGACCCGGACACTGAAGCTTTCTTT
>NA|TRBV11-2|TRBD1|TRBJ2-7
CASSFAGTGGLYEQYF
TGTGCCAGCAGCTTCGCCGGGACAGGGGGCTTATACGAGCAGTACTTC
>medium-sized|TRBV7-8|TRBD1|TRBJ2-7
CASSGRGQGFHEQYF
TGTGCCAGCAGTGGCCGCGGACAGGGGTTCCACGAGCAGTACTTC
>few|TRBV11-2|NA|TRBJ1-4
CASSRSGASEKLFF
TGTGCCAGCAGCCGGAGTGGGGCCTCCGAAAAACTGTTTTTT
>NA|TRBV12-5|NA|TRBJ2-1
CASGGSRDWHNEQFF
TGTGCTAGTGGTGGAAGCCGGGACTGGCACAATGAGCAGTTCTTC
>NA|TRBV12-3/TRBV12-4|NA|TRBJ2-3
CASSPTGGGSDTQYF
TGTGCCAGCAGTCCTACGGGTGGGGGGTCAGATACGCAGTATTTT
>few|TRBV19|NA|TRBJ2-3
CASSAEPTVNTQYF
TGTGCCAGTAGTGCTGAACCGACTGTCAATACGCAGTATTTT
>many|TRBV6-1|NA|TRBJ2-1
CASSEQGPEFNEQFF
TGTGCCAGCAGTGAACAGGGCCCTGAATTCAATGAGCAGTTCTTC
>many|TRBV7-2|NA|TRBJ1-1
CASSLRSGNTEAFF
TGTGCCAGCAGCTTAAGGTCAGGGAACACTGAAGCTTTCTTT
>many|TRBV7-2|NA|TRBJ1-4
CASSDRQEGKLFF
TGTGCCAGCAGCGATCGACAGGAGGGAAAACTGTTTTTT
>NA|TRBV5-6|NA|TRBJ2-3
CASSFRPGPTSDTQYF
TGTGCCAGCAGCTTTCGTCCGGGACCAACTTCAGATACGCAGTATTTT
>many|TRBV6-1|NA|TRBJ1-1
CASSEPYSGTEAFF
TGTGCCAGCAGTGAGCCCTACTCAGGCACTGAAGCTTTCTTT
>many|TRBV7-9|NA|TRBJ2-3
CASSHPVGGLTDTQYF
TGTGCCAGCAGCCACCCCGTTGGGGGACTCACAGATACGCAGTATTTT
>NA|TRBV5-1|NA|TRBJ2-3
CASSWRDSSSTDTQYF
TGCGCCAGCAGCTGGAGGGACAGTTCTAGCACAGATACGCAGTATTTT
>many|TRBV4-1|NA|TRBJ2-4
CASSQDQRGLKNIQYF
TGCGCCAGCAGCCAAGATCAACGGGGCCTCAAAAACATTCAGTACTTC
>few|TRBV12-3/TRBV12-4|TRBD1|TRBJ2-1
CASSFTTGSANEQFF
TGTGCCAGCAGTTTTACGACAGGGAGTGCCAATGAGCAGTTCTTC
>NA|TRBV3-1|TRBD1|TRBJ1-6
CASSQDGAGGSSPLHF
TGTGCCAGCAGCCAAGATGGGGCAGGGGGCAGTTCACCCCTCCACTTT
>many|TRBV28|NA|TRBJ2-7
CASSLSGPEQYF
TGTGCCAGCAGTTTATCCGGGCCCGAGCAGTACTTC
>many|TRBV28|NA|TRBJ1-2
CASSSPTRISYGYTF
TGTGCCAGCAGTTCCCCAACTCGTATAAGCTATGGCTACACCTTC
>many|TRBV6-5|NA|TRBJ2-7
CASSYSGDPYEQYF
TGTGCCAGCAGTTACTCAGGGGATCCCTACGAGCAGTACTTC
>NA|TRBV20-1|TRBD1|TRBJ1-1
CSARDSNWTGKIPDTEAFF
TGCAGTGCTAGAGACTCGAATTGGACAGGCAAAATTCCGGACACTGAAGCTTTCTTT
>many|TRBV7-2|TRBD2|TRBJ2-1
CASRRTSGGEQFF
TGTGCCAGCAGACGGACTAGCGGGGGGGAGCAGTTCTTC
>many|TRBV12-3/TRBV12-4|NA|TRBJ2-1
CASSLRRDSYNEQFF
TGTGCCAGCAGTTTGAGGCGGGACTCCTACAATGAGCAGTTCTTC
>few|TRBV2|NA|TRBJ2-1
CASSEVPGGAIFF
TGTGCCAGCAGTGAAGTTCCGGGGGGCGCGATATTCTTC